Below are 16 T cell receptor beta chains sequenced from a single sample in a study of OX40 agonist ivuxolimab in advanced cancers. The data were produced by immunoSEQ multiplex PCR, yet TCRdb's version contains in-frame clones alone and is incomplete. This table has approximately 79,000 clones, 85% appearing once. Sequenced material: CD4+ or CD8+ T cells sorted from blood, taken in a trial of the OX40 agonist ivuxolimab. These receptors were taken from an adult with an advanced solid tumor such as melanoma, head and neck, liver or kidney cancer.

The gene calls are TRBV18 and TRBJ1-2; D uncertain. Germline assignment: CDR1 KGHSH and CDR2 LQKENI. CDR3 size: 15 residues. V dropped 2 bases and J dropped 3 bases, with 13 bases sitting between them. The CDR3 region has the DNA TGTGCCAGCTCACCAAAAGGCGGGGTGTACTATGGCTACACCTTC. It yields the protein CASSPKGGVYYGYTF.

The chain carries TRBV19 and TRBJ2-2; possible D gene TRBD2, 6 bases. Per the germline V gene, CDR1 is LNHDA and CDR2 is SQIVND (reference sequence). V shed 10 bases and J shed 2 bases, with 17 bases lying between them. This CDR3 has 15 residues. CDR3 DNA sequence: TGTGCCATCTCTGCGGGACCGTTAAACACCGGGGAGCTGTTTTTT. It is translated as CAISAGPLNTGELFF.

The CDR3 DNA sequence: TGTGCCAGCAGTTACTCGAACAGGGGTAGAGAGACCCAGTACTTC. Protein product: CASSYSNRGRETQYF. The chain combines TRBV6-5 with TRBJ2-5, with TRBD1 matching 7 bases. J lost 4 bases, V lost 0 bases, and 5 bases had no gene match. The CDR3 is 15 amino acids. Germline V gives CDR1 MNHEY, CDR2 SVGAGI.

The chain uses TRBV6-6 and TRBJ2-4; 9 bases fit TRBD1. The CDR3 is 15 residues long. Germline values: CDR1 MNHNY, CDR2 SVGAGI (reference sequence). V was pared by 2 bases and J by 12 bases, with 11 bases of the junction left unmatched. CDR3 sequence (DNA): TGTGCCAGCAGTTACGGTTTACCGGGACAGGGAGGTCAGTACTTC. Protein: CASSYGLPGQGGQYF.

This rearrangement joins TRBV6-4 to TRBJ1-2; maybe TRBD1 (5 bases). Trimming took 0 bases from V and 5 from J, leaving 10 bases between them. Germline assignment: CDR1 MRHNA and CDR2 SNTAGT. This CDR3 contains 14 residues. The CDR3 nucleotides are TGTGCCAGCAGTGACTCGGAGGGGATTTATGGCTACACCTTC. Translation: CASSDSEGIYGYTF.

The chain links TRBV6-5 to TRBJ1-1; D gene uncertain. The length of the CDR3 is 15 residues. V was cut by 6 bases and J by 4 bases, with 18 bases left in between. Germline values: CDR1 MNHEY, CDR2 SVGAGI. CDR3 coding DNA: TGTGCCAGCAGCCCATACCATATTTTTGGCACTGAAGCTTTCTTT. Protein sequence: CASSPYHIFGTEAFF.

This chain links TRBV6-1 with TRBJ1-6; the D is unclear. The germline CDR1 and CDR2 sequences are MNHNS and SASEGT. The CDR3 is 14 amino acids. Trimming left V 6 bases short and J 5 bases short, with 11 bases between. CDR3 nucleotide sequence: TGTGCCAGCAGATTTTTGCCGGATAATTCACCCCTCCACTTT. Translation: CASRFLPDNSPLHF.

The rearrangement links TRBV7-2 to TRBJ2-7, with D unclear. The CDR3 has 10 residues. Trimming removed 8 bases from V and 5 bases from J, with 7 bases in between. Germline CDR1 SGHTA, CDR2 FQGNSA. The CDR3 sequence is CASGLNEQYF. The CDR3 DNA reads as TGTGCCAGCGGGCTCAACGAGCAGTACTTC.

A few counts support this clone. The rearrangement uses TRBV19 and TRBJ1-2; no firm D call. The CDR3 extends over 13 amino acids. Per the germline V gene, CDR1 is LNHDA and CDR2 is SQIVND (reference sequence). Between the trimmed V and J ends, which lost 6 bases and 4 bases, there was a span of 12 bases. This CDR3 is CASRVPTSYGYTF. The CDR3, as DNA: TGTGCCAGTAGAGTCCCAACGTCCTATGGCTACACCTTC.

This chain links TRBV19 with TRBJ2-1; 8 bases fit TRBD1. The CDR3 totals 14 residues. CDR1 is LNHDA and CDR2 is SQIVND in the germline V gene (reference sequence). The J segment lost 9 bases and the V segment lost 7 bases, leaving 11 bases of the junction unmatched. CDR3 residues: CASNDGTGLVEQFF. CDR3 bases: TGTGCCAGTAACGACGGGACAGGCTTGGTTGAGCAGTTCTTC.

The chain uses TRBV10-3 and TRBJ2-1; unclear D gene. The CDR3 is 11 residues long. Germline CDR1 reads ENHRY; CDR2 reads SYGVKD. Trimming shortened V by 8 bases and J by 5 bases, and 7 bases separated the two germline ends. DNA for the CDR3: TGTGCCATCTCGACTCACAATGAGCAGTTCTTC. This codes for CAISTHNEQFF.

This clone was counted a few times. Germline is not matched at one junction end, which may reflect a read error. The rearrangement links TRBV7-7 to TRBJ2-3, with no clear D. From germline, CDR1 is SSHAT and CDR2 FNYEAQ (reference sequence). The CDR3 spans 15 residues. CDR3 region: CASSLSLTSTDTQYF. The CDR3 bases are TGTGCTAGCAGCTTATCCTTGACCAGTACAGATACGCAGTATTTT.

The rearrangement links TRBV7-2 to TRBJ1-5, with D uncertain. The CDR3 is 13 amino acids. The V end was cut by 6 bases, the J end by 0 bases, with 6 bases between. CDR1 is SGHTA and CDR2 is FQGNSA in the germline V gene. The CDR3 DNA is TGTGCCAGCAGAGTTAATAGCAATCAGCCCCAGCATTTT. Translation: CASRVNSNQPQHF.

The gene calls are TRBV21-1 and TRBJ2-2; the table's D call of TRBD2 was not tested on the DNA. TRBV21-1 constitutes a pseudogene. CDR3 length: 16 amino acids. CDR3 protein: CASSKGREENTGELFF. In DNA, the CDR3 is TGTGCCAGCAGCAAAGGGAGGGAGGAGAACACCGGGGAGCTGTTTTTT.

This sequence joins TRBV5-1 and TRBJ2-3; no reliable D call. The germline gives CDR1 SGHRS, CDR2 YFSETQ. The length of the CDR3 is 15 residues. With 3 bases removed from V and 0 bases from J, the gap between germline ends came to 11 bases. The CDR3 region is CASSWGYSSTDTQYF. Here the CDR3 DNA reads TGCGCCAGCAGCTGGGGTTACTCCAGCACAGATACGCAGTATTTT.

The chain uses TRBV6-4 and TRBJ2-5, with 8 bases lining up with TRBD2. The germline gives CDR1 MRHNA, CDR2 SNTAGT. V was pared by 5 bases and J by 6 bases, with 11 bases of the junction left unmatched. The CDR3 has 15 amino acids. Written as DNA, the CDR3 is TGTGCCAGCAGTCCCGGGGGGGGGATTGGGAAGACCCAGTACTTC. Its translation: CASSPGGGIGKTQYF.